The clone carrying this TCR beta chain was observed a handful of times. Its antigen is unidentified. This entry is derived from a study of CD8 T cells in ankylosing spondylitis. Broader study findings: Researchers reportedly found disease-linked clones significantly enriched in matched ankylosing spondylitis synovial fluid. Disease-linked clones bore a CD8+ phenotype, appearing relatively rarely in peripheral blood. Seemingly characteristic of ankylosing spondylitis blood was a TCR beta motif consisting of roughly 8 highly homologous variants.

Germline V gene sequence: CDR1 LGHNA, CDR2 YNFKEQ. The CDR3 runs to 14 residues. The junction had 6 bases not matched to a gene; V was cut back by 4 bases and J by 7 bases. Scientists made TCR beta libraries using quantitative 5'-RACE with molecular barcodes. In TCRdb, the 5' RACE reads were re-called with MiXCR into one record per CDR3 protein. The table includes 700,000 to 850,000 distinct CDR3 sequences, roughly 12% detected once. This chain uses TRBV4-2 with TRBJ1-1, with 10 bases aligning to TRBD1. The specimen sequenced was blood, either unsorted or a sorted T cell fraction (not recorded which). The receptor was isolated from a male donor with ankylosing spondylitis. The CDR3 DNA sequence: TGTGCCAGCAGCCGAGGACAGGGGGAATTTGAAGCTTTCTTT. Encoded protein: CASSRGQGEFEAFF.